This is a list of T cell receptor beta chains from one sample in a study of response to subunit inactivated influenza vaccine. Each CDR3 protein is one row after TCRdb ran MiXCR on the RT-PCR reads. The sample holds approximately 480,000 distinct CDR3 sequences; approximately 11% are singletons and the top ten take more than 10%. The specimen comprised PBMCs from blood, sampled more than 35 days after vaccination. All receptors derive from a man in his fifties or sixties who received an inactivated influenza vaccine. Each CDR3 is given with its conserved first and last residue. The order of the fields is J gene, clone size, V gene, D gene, CDR3 protein, CDR3 DNA. The D gene is left open where the match is weak. The listing skips clone size in some rows; elsewhere it reads once, few, many or a size class.

TRBJ2-1,once,TRBV6-1,TRBD2,CDSSGPGLADNEQFF,TGTGACAGCAGTGGACCGGGACTAGCCGACAATGAGCAGTTCTTC
TRBJ1-4,few,TRBV4-3,.,CASSQEVWFEKLFF,TGCGCCAGCAGCCAAGAGGTGTGGTTTGAAAAACTGTTTTTT
TRBJ2-3,many,TRBV20-1,TRBD1,CSAGQGTDTQYF,TGCAGTGCGGGACAGGGAACAGATACGCAGTATTTT
TRBJ2-1,.,TRBV7-2,TRBD2,CASRLLATVSNEQFF,TGTGCCAGCAGACTACTAGCGACAGTATCCAATGAGCAGTTCTTC
TRBJ2-6,many,TRBV11-1,TRBD1,CASSSYRDRGESGANVLTF,TGTGCCAGCAGCTCTTACCGGGACAGGGGAGAATCTGGGGCCAACGTCCTGACTTTC
TRBJ2-1,.,TRBV6-5,.,CASSFFDGAADEQFF,TGTGCCAGCAGTTTCTTTGACGGGGCCGCGGATGAGCAGTTCTTC
TRBJ2-1,.,TRBV30,.,CAWRMGRVGAVLNEQFF,TGTGCCTGGAGAATGGGTCGGGTAGGGGCAGTGCTGAATGAGCAGTTCTTC
TRBJ2-7,many,TRBV5-1,.,CASSLADLTYEQYF,TGCGCCAGCAGCTTAGCGGACCTCACCTACGAGCAGTACTTC
TRBJ1-1,many,TRBV11-2,.,CASSLASVNTEAFF,TGTGCCAGCAGCTTAGCTTCCGTGAACACTGAAGCTTTCTTT
TRBJ2-7,few,TRBV7-6,TRBD1,CASSSAWDRGYEQYF,TGTGCCAGCAGCTCCGCATGGGACAGGGGCTACGAGCAGTACTTC
TRBJ1-4,.,TRBV12-3/TRBV12-4,.,CASSLTPGTNEKLFF,TGTGCCAGCAGTTTAACTCCCGGCACTAATGAAAAACTGTTTTTT
TRBJ2-5,.,TRBV24-1,TRBD2,CATSGPGTSGSRETQYF,TGTGCCACCAGTGGGCCCGGGACTAGCGGGAGTAGGGAGACCCAGTACTTC
TRBJ2-7,few,TRBV19,TRBD2,CASRERAGAPYEQYF,TGTGCCAGTAGAGAAAGGGCGGGAGCCCCCTACGAGCAGTACTTC
TRBJ2-5,many,TRBV9,TRBD2,CASSVMAGGYQETQYF,TGTGCCAGCAGCGTAATGGCGGGAGGGTACCAAGAGACCCAGTACTTC
TRBJ1-1,.,TRBV5-1,.,CASTLRFNTEAFF,TGCGCCAGCACCCTCCGATTCAACACTGAAGCTTTCTTT
TRBJ2-1,many,TRBV7-2,.,CASSSSDYNEQFF,TGTGCCAGCAGCTCTAGCGACTACAATGAGCAGTTCTTC
TRBJ2-5,.,TRBV5-1,TRBD2,CASTLLGLAGGETQYF,TGCGCCAGCACATTGTTGGGGCTAGCGGGTGGAGAGACCCAGTACTTC
TRBJ2-3,few,TRBV21-1,.,CASSNKETRPSGRGTDTQYF,TGTGCCAGCAGCAACAAGGAGACAAGACCTAGCGGGAGGGGCACAGATACGCAGTATTTT
TRBJ2-3,.,TRBV29-1,TRBD1,CSVKQGGTSTDTQYF,TGCAGCGTGAAACAGGGGGGTACAAGCACAGATACGCAGTATTTT
TRBJ2-7,.,TRBV12-3/TRBV12-4,.,CASSFYRDVNEQYF,TGTGCCAGCAGTTTCTACAGGGATGTTAACGAGCAGTACTTC
TRBJ2-1,few,TRBV5-5,TRBD2,CASRRQAVAGPYNEQFF,TGTGCCAGCAGGAGGCAGGCGGTAGCGGGGCCTTACAATGAGCAGTTCTTC
TRBJ2-2,.,TRBV10-3,.,CAISESKLGSTGQLFF,TGTGCCATCAGTGAGTCGAAATTAGGGAGCACCGGGCAGCTGTTTTTT
TRBJ2-1,few,TRBV6-1,TRBD2,CASSSGSGNTYNEQFF,TGTGCCAGCAGCTCCGGCAGCGGGAACACCTACAATGAGCAGTTCTTC
TRBJ1-1,few,TRBV7-6,.,CASSHGGGDTEAFF,TGTGCCAGCAGCCACGGGGGCGGGGACACTGAAGCTTTCTTT
TRBJ1-1,many,TRBV6-5,.,CASSYIPMASRVTEAFF,TGTGCCAGCAGTTACATCCCGATGGCCTCTCGGGTGACTGAAGCTTTCTTT
TRBJ2-7,few,TRBV20-1,.,CSARDPRHSSEQYF,TGCAGTGCTAGAGATCCGAGACACTCGTCCGAGCAGTACTTC
TRBJ2-7,few,TRBV21-1,.,CASSKVSQGDYEQYF,TGTGCCAGCAGCAAAGTAAGCCAGGGGGACTACGAGCAGTACTTC
TRBJ2-5,many,TRBV29-1,.,CSVQLETQYF,TGCAGCGTTCAGCTAGAGACCCAGTACTTC
TRBJ1-1,many,TRBV2,.,CASPSNTEAFF,TGTGCCAGCCCCTCTAACACTGAAGCTTTCTTT
TRBJ2-3,.,TRBV4-2,TRBD2,CASSHRVGTSGTDTQYF,TGTGCCAGCAGCCACCGAGTCGGGACTAGCGGAACAGATACGCAGTATTTT
TRBJ1-4,few,TRBV4-2,.,CASSQAKFSGTLGGKLFF,TGTGCCAGCAGCCAAGCAAAATTTTCCGGGACCCTCGGGGGAAAACTGTTTTTT
TRBJ2-7,many,TRBV29-1,TRBD1,CSVEGATGAYEQYF,TGCAGCGTTGAAGGAGCGACAGGGGCCTACGAGCAGTACTTC
TRBJ2-6,few,TRBV4-2,TRBD1,CASSRGAGGAGANVLTF,TGTGCCAGCAGCCGTGGGGCAGGGGGCGCTGGGGCCAACGTCCTGACTTTC
TRBJ2-7,.,TRBV11-2,.,CASSLEIGRRYEQYF,TGTGCCAGCAGCTTAGAGATTGGGCGGCGCTACGAGCAGTACTTC
TRBJ2-1,.,TRBV12-3/TRBV12-4,.,CASRLGGEQFF,TGTGCCAGCAGATTAGGGGGGGAGCAGTTCTTC
TRBJ1-4,.,TRBV12-3/TRBV12-4,.,CASSSTGRGEKLFF,TGTGCCAGCAGTTCTACAGGCCGAGGGGAAAAACTGTTTTTT
TRBJ2-7,many,TRBV10-2,.,CASSGMVGLLDEQYF,TGCGCCAGCAGTGGGATGGTGGGGCTTCTCGACGAGCAGTACTTC
TRBJ2-5,.,TRBV5-6,.,CASSFWRAMFETQYF,TGTGCCAGCAGCTTCTGGAGGGCAATGTTTGAGACCCAGTACTTC
TRBJ2-2,.,TRBV14,.,CASSPYYTGELFF,TGTGCCAGCAGCCCATACTACACCGGGGAGCTGTTTTTT
TRBJ2-5,.,TRBV20-1,TRBD1,CSASARGLEKETQYF,TGCAGTGCTTCCGCCAGGGGGCTTGAGAAAGAGACCCAGTACTTC
TRBJ1-1,.,TRBV27,TRBD1,CASSPRFTGAMNTEAFF,TGTGCCAGCAGTCCGCGTTTTACAGGGGCAATGAACACTGAAGCTTTCTTT
TRBJ2-2,few,TRBV7-9,.,CASSFITSGELFF,TGTGCCAGCAGCTTTATAACTAGCGGGGAGCTGTTTTTT
TRBJ2-3,many,TRBV4-3,TRBD1,CASSQSGQNTDTQYF,TGCGCCAGCAGCCAATCGGGACAGAACACAGATACGCAGTATTTT
TRBJ2-3,many,TRBV11-1,.,CASSSPSGFSTGTDTQYF,TGTGCCAGCAGCTCTCCCTCGGGATTCTCCACCGGCACAGATACGCAGTATTTT
TRBJ2-2,.,TRBV11-3,.,CASSPENTGELFF,TGTGCCAGCAGCCCTGAAAACACCGGGGAGCTGTTTTTT
TRBJ2-2,few,TRBV10-3,.,CAISFRENTGELFF,TGTGCCATCAGCTTCCGGGAGAACACCGGGGAGCTGTTTTTT
TRBJ2-7,many,TRBV6-6,.,CASSYDKTYEQYF,TGTGCCAGCAGTTACGACAAAACCTACGAGCAGTACTTC
TRBJ2-2,many,TRBV20-1,.,CSARAPRGINTGELFF,TGCAGTGCTAGAGCTCCCCGCGGAATTAACACCGGGGAGCTGTTTTTT